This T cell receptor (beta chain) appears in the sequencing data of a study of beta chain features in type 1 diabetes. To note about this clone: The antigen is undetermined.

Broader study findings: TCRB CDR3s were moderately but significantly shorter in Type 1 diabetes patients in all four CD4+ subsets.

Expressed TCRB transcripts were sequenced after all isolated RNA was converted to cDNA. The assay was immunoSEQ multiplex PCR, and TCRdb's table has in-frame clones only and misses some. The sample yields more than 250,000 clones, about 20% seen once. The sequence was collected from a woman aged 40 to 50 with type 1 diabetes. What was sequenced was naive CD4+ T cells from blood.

The CDR3 region has the DNA TGTGCCAGCACCACACCCCAAGGTTGGGGGGGCGACGAGCAGTACTTC. As protein: CASTTPQGWGGDEQYF. The chain couples TRBV28 to TRBJ2-7; D possibly corresponds to TRBD2 (7 bases). Trimming cost V 7 bases and J 5 bases, with 24 bases left between them. The CDR3 loop spans 16 amino acids. The germline V gene encodes CDR1 MDHEN and CDR2 SYDVKM.